Each of the 24 T cell receptor beta chains below was sequenced from the same sample in a study of T cell responses to AZD1222 COVID-19 vaccine. The method was immunoSEQ multiplex PCR; TCRdb's version includes in-frame clones alone and lacks a portion of them. The sample lists some 150,000 clones, about 91% occurring once. The sequences come from peripheral blood, collected on day 0 of MenACWY control vaccination. These receptors came from an adult in good health.

V is TRBV19 and J is TRBJ2-1, with D maybe TRBD2 (7 bases). This CDR3 has 13 amino acids. Germline CDR1 reads LNHDA; CDR2 reads SQIVND (reference sequence). Trimming took 8 bases from V and 6 from J, leaving 14 bases between them. The CDR3 spells CASSPRGANEQFF. CDR3 coding DNA: TGTGCCAGTTCTCCCCGGGGGGCCAATGAGCAGTTCTTC. Full variable domain (rest looked up from reference TRBV19 and TRBJ2-1): DGGITQSPKYLFRKEGQNVTLSCEQNLNHDAMYWYRQDPGQGLRLIYYSQIVNDFQKGDIAEGYSVSREKKESFPLTVTSAQKNPTAFYLCASSPRGANEQFFGPGTRLTVL.

This chain joins TRBV10-2 and TRBJ1-5, with D unresolved. V was clipped by 5 bases and J by 0 bases, with 11 bases between them. CDR1 and CDR2 from the germline V gene are WSHSY and SAAADI. The CDR3 contains 15 residues. The CDR3 DNA reads TGCGCCAGCAGTCTTGGACCGAATAGCAATCAGCCCCAGCATTTT. Translated: CASSLGPNSNQPQHF.

The chain recombines TRBV19 with TRBJ1-1, with no clear D. V was shortened by 6 bases and J by 1 base, with 12 bases between the two germline ends. Germline V gene sequence: CDR1 LNHDA, CDR2 SQIVND (reference sequence). This CDR3 region has 14 residues. CDR3 sequence (DNA): TGTGCCAGTAGCTTCGGACCCCAGAACACTGAAGCTTTCTTT. Translating gives CASSFGPQNTEAFF.

This clone was counted once. The CDR3 DNA is TGTGCCAGCAGCCCGCGAATGGGGACCCTCTACGAGCAGTACTTC. It is translated as CASSPRMGTLYEQYF. This chain connects TRBV9 to TRBJ2-7; D may be TRBD1 or TRBD2 (5 bases each). The CDR3 contains 15 residues. CDR1 is SGDLS and CDR2 is YYNGEE in the germline V gene. Trimming stripped 4 bases from V and 3 bases from J, with 17 bases between.

Notes on this clone: Its ends do not fully match the called genes, so a read error is possible. The chain employs TRBV30 and TRBJ2-1; TRBD2 matches at 8 bases. This CDR3 spans 16 amino acids. The V gene's germline CDR1 is GTSNPN and CDR2 SVGIG (reference sequence). The CDR3 bases are TGTGCCTGGAGTGTTGCGGGGCCCCTAGCGAACCGCGGGGGGATCTTC. It specifies CAWSVAGPLANRGGIF.

The chain couples TRBV30 to TRBJ2-4; the D call may be TRBD1 or TRBD2 (6 bases each). This CDR3 is built from 13 residues. Germline V lookup: CDR1 GTSNPN, CDR2 SVGIG (reference sequence). The germline V and J ends were trimmed by 0 bases and 7 bases, with 10 bases remaining between them. CDR3 coding DNA: TGTGCCTGGAGTGTCCTAGGGGGGAACATTCAGTACTTC. This codes for CAWSVLGGNIQYF.

This chain uses TRBV7-2 with TRBJ2-7; 7 bases are a match to TRBD2. The germline gives CDR1 SGHTA, CDR2 FQGNSA. V trimming: 5 bases; J trimming: 3 bases; junction bases outside the gene matches: 4. CDR3 length: 13 amino acids. Here the CDR3 reads CASSPGLFYEQYF. The CDR3 bases are TGTGCCAGCAGCCCGGGACTATTCTACGAGCAGTACTTC.

This clone was found once. The chain is built from TRBV15 and TRBJ2-3; 12 positions match TRBD2. This CDR3 has 17 amino acids. Trimming removed 3 bases from V and 5 bases from J; junction bases left unmatched: 9. Germline CDR1 is LNHNV and CDR2 is YYDKDF (reference sequence). The CDR3 is CATSRTGLAGRKDTQYF. The CDR3 nucleotides read TGTGCCACCAGCAGGACCGGACTAGCGGGAAGGAAAGATACGCAGTATTTT.

The chain uses TRBV28 and TRBJ1-1; D unclear. Looked up from germline, CDR1 is MDHEN and CDR2 is SYDVKM. Trimming stripped 3 bases from V and 1 base from J, with 6 bases between. CDR3 size: 13 residues. The CDR3 nucleotides read TGTGCCAGCAGTTTCTCGGAGAACACTGAAGCTTTCTTT. This encodes CASSFSENTEAFF.

J is TRBJ1-2 and V is TRBV9, with 9 bases lining up with TRBD1. The CDR3 covers 13 residues. Losses at the gene ends were 1 base for V and 6 bases for J; bases not matched to a gene: 1. CDR1 and CDR2 from the germline V gene are SGDLS and YYNGEE. For the CDR3, the DNA is TGTGCCAGCAGCGTAAGACAGGGGGATGGCTACACCTTC. This encodes CASSVRQGDGYTF.

The rearrangement uses TRBV11-1 and TRBJ2-1, with D unresolved. The CDR3 is 15 amino acids. Germline V gene lookup returns CDR1 SGHAT and CDR2 FQDESV (reference sequence). V was trimmed by 0 bases and J by 0 bases, leaving 6 bases between them. The CDR3 DNA reads as TGTGCCAGCAGCTTAGCCCTAGGCTCCTACAATGAGCAGTTCTTC. Its translation: CASSLALGSYNEQFF.

Turning to this clone: The identical CDR3 is also encoded by other nucleotide sequences in the sample. V usage is TRBV9 and J usage is TRBJ1-5, with D unresolved. Germline CDR1 and CDR2: SGDLS and YYNGEE. The CDR3 covers 14 residues. Trimming removed 0 bases at V and 2 bases at J, with 6 bases between. The CDR3 bases are TGTGCCAGCAGCGTAGGGGGAGGCAATCAGCCCCAGCATTTT. It is translated as CASSVGGGNQPQHF.

The chain links TRBV7-2 to TRBJ2-2; no firm D call. The CDR3 covers 15 residues. From germline, CDR1 is SGHTA and CDR2 FQGNSA. The V end lost 1 base, the J end lost 1 base, and 7 bases lay between the germline ends. CDR3 in amino acids: CASSLVFGNTGELFF. The CDR3 DNA is TGTGCCAGCAGCTTAGTATTTGGGAACACCGGGGAGCTGTTTTTT.

This chain uses TRBV7-3 with TRBJ1-1, with D tentatively TRBD1 (6 bases). V dropped 5 bases and J dropped 8 bases, with 15 bases sitting between them. The CDR3 loop spans 13 amino acids. The germline gives CDR1 SGHTA, CDR2 FQGTGA. CDR3 nucleotide sequence: TGTGCCAGCAGCCGCGGACAGAACAGGGAAGCTTTCTTT. Amino acid sequence: CASSRGQNREAFF.

The chain joins TRBV2 to TRBJ1-2, with no clear D. The CDR3 extends over 11 amino acids. Germline loops: CDR1 SNHLY, CDR2 FYNNEI. V was clipped by 3 bases and J by 5 bases, with 4 bases between them. CDR3 in amino acids: CASSEGYGYTF. The DNA for the CDR3 is TGTGCCAGCAGTGAGGGGTATGGCTACACCTTC.

This rearrangement joins TRBV4-2 to TRBJ2-3; 8 positions match TRBD2. There are 15 residues in the CDR3. Germline V gene sequence: CDR1 LGHNA, CDR2 YNFKEQ. With 4 bases clipped from V and 2 bases from J, the junction kept 5 bases outside the gene matches. The chain's CDR3 is CASSLASGPTDTQYF. CDR3 DNA: TGTGCCAGCAGCCTTGCTAGCGGGCCCACAGATACGCAGTATTTT.

This chain links TRBV10-2 with TRBJ2-7, with no clear D. Trimming took 4 bases from V and 1 from J, leaving 8 bases between them. The CDR3 is made up of 13 amino acids. Germline CDR1 and CDR2: WSHSY and SAAADI. CDR3 nucleotides: TGCGCCAGCAGTGGACTGGCTTCCTACGAGCAGTACTTC. It is translated as CASSGLASYEQYF.

This chain links TRBV24-1 with TRBJ1-1; D call uncertain. Germline V gene sequence: CDR1 KGHDR, CDR2 SFDVKD. V dropped 2 bases and J dropped 5 bases, with 17 bases sitting between them. The CDR3 totals 16 residues. The DNA for the CDR3 is TGTGCCACCAGTGATTCTAGAAAAACAGCGGGAACTGAAGCTTTCTTT. It encodes CATSDSRKTAGTEAFF.

This chain connects TRBV19 to TRBJ1-5, with D unclear. The CDR3 contains 16 residues. V lost 5 bases to trimming and J lost 4 bases, with 18 bases between them. In germline, CDR1 is LNHDA, CDR2 SQIVND (reference sequence). In DNA form, the CDR3 reads TGTGCCAGTAGTCCACCGGGGAGGGTGAGAAATCAGCCCCAGCATTTT. Protein product: CASSPPGRVRNQPQHF.

The rearrangement uses TRBV12-3 or TRBV12-4 and TRBJ1-2; D not certain. Trimming pared 3 bases from V and 8 bases from J, leaving 10 bases between. The CDR3 has 12 amino acids. Here the CDR3 reads CASSFSRLGYTF. CDR3 coding DNA: TGTGCCAGCAGTTTCTCCAGACTAGGCTACACCTTC.

The chain recombines TRBV11-2 with TRBJ1-1; D not certain. The CDR3 runs to 11 residues. V was pared by 6 bases and J by 5 bases, with 7 bases between. Germline V lookup: CDR1 SGHAT, CDR2 FQNNGV. The CDR3 DNA sequence: TGTGCCAGCAGTTTCTTAACTGAAGCTTTCTTT. Protein: CASSFLTEAFF. Variable domain in full (rest from reference TRBV11-2 and TRBJ1-1): EAGVAQSPRYKIIEKRQSVAFWCNPISGHATLYWYQQILGQGPKLLIQFQNNGVVDDSQLPKDRFSAERLKGVDSTLKIQPAKLEDSAVYLCASSFLTEAFFGQGTRLTVV.

Here the CDR3 reads CASSLGSGTSGPLTDTQYF. CDR3 DNA: TGCGCCAGCAGCTTGGGCTCCGGGACTAGCGGTCCCCTCACAGATACGCAGTATTTT. The chain combines TRBV5-1 with TRBJ2-3; 11 bases are a match to TRBD2. This CDR3 comprises 19 residues. V lost 0 bases and J lost 2; bases outside the gene matches: 11. Germline values: CDR1 SGHRS, CDR2 YFSETQ.

The chain has TRBV11-3 and TRBJ2-1; TRBD2 matches 11 bases. J lost 4 bases, V lost 5 bases, and 7 bases had no gene match. The V gene's germline CDR1 is SGHNT and CDR2 YENEEA. The CDR3 length is 16 residues. DNA of the CDR3: TGTGCCAGCAGCAAGACCGGGACTAGCGGATACAATGAGCAGTTCTTC. It yields the protein CASSKTGTSGYNEQFF.

Worth noting for this clone: Other DNA sequences in this specimen translate into the identical CDR3. This chain uses TRBV27 with TRBJ2-7, with 9 bases lining up with TRBD2. Germline CDR1 reads MNHEY; CDR2 reads SMNVEV (reference sequence). The length of the CDR3 is 14 residues. J was trimmed by 2 bases and V by 5 bases; bases with no gene match: 4. CDR3 in amino acids: CASSLSGSPYEQYF. The CDR3 DNA reads as TGTGCCAGCAGTCTTAGCGGGAGCCCCTACGAGCAGTACTTC.